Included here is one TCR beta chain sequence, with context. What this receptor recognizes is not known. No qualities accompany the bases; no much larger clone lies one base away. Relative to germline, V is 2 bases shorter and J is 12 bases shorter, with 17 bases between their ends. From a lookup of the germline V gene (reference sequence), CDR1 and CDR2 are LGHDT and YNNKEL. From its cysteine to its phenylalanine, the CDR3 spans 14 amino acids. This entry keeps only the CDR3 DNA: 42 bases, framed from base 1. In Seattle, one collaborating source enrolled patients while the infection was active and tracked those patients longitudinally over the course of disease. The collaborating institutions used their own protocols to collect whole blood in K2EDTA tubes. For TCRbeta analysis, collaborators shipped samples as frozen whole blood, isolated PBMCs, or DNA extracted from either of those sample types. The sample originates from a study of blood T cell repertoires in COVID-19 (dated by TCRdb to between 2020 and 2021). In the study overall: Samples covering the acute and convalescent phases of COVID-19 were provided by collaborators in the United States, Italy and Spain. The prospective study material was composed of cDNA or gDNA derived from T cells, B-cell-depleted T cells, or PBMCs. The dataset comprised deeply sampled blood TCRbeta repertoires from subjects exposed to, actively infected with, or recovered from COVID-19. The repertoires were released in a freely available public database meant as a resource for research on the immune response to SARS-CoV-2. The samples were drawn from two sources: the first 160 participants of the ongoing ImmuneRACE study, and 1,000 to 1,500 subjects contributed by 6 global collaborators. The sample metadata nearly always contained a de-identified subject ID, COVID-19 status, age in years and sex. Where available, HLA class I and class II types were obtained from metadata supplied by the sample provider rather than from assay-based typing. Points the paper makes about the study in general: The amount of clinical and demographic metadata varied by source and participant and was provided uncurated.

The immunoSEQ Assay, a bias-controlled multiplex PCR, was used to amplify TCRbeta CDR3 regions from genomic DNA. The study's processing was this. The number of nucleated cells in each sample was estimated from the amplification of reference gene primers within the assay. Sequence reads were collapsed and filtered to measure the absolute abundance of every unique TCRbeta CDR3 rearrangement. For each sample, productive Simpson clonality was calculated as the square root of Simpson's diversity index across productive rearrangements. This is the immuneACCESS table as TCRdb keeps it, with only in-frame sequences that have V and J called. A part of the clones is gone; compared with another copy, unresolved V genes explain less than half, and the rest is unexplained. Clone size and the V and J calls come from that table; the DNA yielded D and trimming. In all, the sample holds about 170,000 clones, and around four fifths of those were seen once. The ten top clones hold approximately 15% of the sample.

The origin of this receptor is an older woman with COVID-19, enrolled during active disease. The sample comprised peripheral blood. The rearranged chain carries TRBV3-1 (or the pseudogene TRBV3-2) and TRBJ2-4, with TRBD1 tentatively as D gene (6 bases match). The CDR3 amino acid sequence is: CASSQYLDSTHQYF. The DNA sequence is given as TGTGCCAGCAGCCAATACTTGGACAGCACTCATCAGTACTTC.